Presented here are 20 T cell receptor beta chains from one specimen sequenced in a study of metastatic and nonmetastatic thyroid tumors. Patients had received no treatment of any kind before thyroid surgery. TCRdb ran MiXCR on the PCR reads. Of tens of thousands of clones in the sample, roughly 18% were seen once. Sequenced: blood. The receptors stem from a female donor with papillary thyroid cancer or a benign thyroid nodule (not recorded which). Some clones in this sample may be carry-over from other donors' samples.

This clone turned up a few times. The chain carries TRBV2 and TRBJ2-3; 8 nucleotides agree with TRBD2. V trimming: 8 bases; J trimming: 5 bases; junction bases outside the gene matches: 6. The CDR3 sequence is 13 residues long. Germline CDR1 reads SNHLY; CDR2 reads FYNNEI. For the CDR3, the DNA is TGTGCCAGCCGAGCGGGAGCTGTAGATACGCAGTATTTT. Translated: CASRAGAVDTQYF.

This clone occurred many times. The chain recombines TRBV20-1 with TRBJ1-5; 8 nucleotides match TRBD1. Trimming took 5 bases from V and 5 from J; bases not matched to a gene: 8. The length of the CDR3 is 14 residues. Germline V gives CDR1 DFQATT, CDR2 SNEGSKA (reference sequence). CDR3 nucleotide sequence: TGCAGTGCTCGGGGACAGGAGCAGTATCAGCCCCAGCATTTT. Translation gives CSARGQEQYQPQHF.

This clone was found many times. The V and J genes are TRBV28 and TRBJ1-2; 7 bases are shared with TRBD1. Trimming removed 3 bases from V and 7 bases from J; junction bases left unmatched: 5. The CDR3 length is 13 residues. The V gene's germline CDR1 is MDHEN and CDR2 SYDVKM. CDR3 residues: CASSFSTGLGYTF. The CDR3 nucleotides are TGTGCCAGCAGTTTTTCGACAGGGCTTGGCTACACCTTC.

This clone was observed at least ten times. The chain couples TRBV12-3 or TRBV12-4 to TRBJ1-1, with D hard to call. The CDR3 consists of 13 residues. V was clipped by 5 bases and J by 5 bases, with 12 bases between them. The CDR3 sequence: CASSPDSITEAFF. Written as DNA, the CDR3 is TGTGCCAGCAGTCCCGATAGTATTACTGAAGCTTTCTTT.

This clone was seen ten or more times. The CDR3 bases are TGTGCCAGCAGCGACGGACAGGGAAGGGAGTACGAGCAGTACTTC. This codes for CASSDGQGREYEQYF. The chain is built from TRBV7-9 and TRBJ2-7, with 8 nucleotides matching TRBD1. The CDR3 runs 15 residues. The V segment lost 5 bases and the J segment 4 bases; nucleotides outside the gene matches: 10. Germline-derived CDR1 and CDR2 are SEHNR and FQNEAQ (reference sequence).

The chain links TRBV5-1 to TRBJ2-2; no reliable D call. Trimming stripped 3 bases from V and 2 bases from J, with 11 bases between. Looked up from germline, CDR1 is SGHRS and CDR2 is YFSETQ. The CDR3 length is 15 residues. The DNA for the CDR3 is TGCGCCAGCAGCTCGTGGGGTCCAAACACCGGGGAGCTGTTTTTT. It is translated as CASSSWGPNTGELFF. Complete variable domain (other parts from reference TRBV5-1 and TRBJ2-2): KAGVTQTPRYLIKTRGQQVTLSCSPISGHRSVSWYQQTPGQGLQFLFEYFSETQRNKGNFPGRFSGRQFSNSRSEMNVSTLELGDSALYLCASSSWGPNTGELFFGEGSRLTVL.

Regarding this clone: A junction end diverges from the germline sequence, so it may reflect a read error. Distinct nucleotide sequences in the sample also encode this CDR3. This CDR3 reads CSARDGDNPEAFF. DNA for the CDR3: TGCAGTGCTAGAGATGGGGATAACCCTGAAGCCTTCTTT. This chain connects TRBV20-1 to TRBJ1-1; no clear D gene. There are 13 residues in the CDR3. In germline, CDR1 is DFQATT, CDR2 SNEGSKA (reference sequence).

This clone was detected many times. The gene calls are TRBV19 and TRBJ2-4; 8 bases agree with TRBD2. Germline lookup yields CDR1 LNHDA and CDR2 SQIVND (reference sequence). The CDR3 is 16 amino acids. With 6 bases clipped from V and 3 bases from J, the junction kept 10 bases outside the gene matches. The CDR3 bases are TGTGCCAGTAGGAGCGGGAGAGGCGGCCTCAAAAACATTCAGTACTTC. Its translation: CASRSGRGGLKNIQYF.

This clone was seen many times. The chain recombines TRBV12-3 or TRBV12-4 with TRBJ1-5; D gene ambiguous. The CDR3 runs 12 residues. Deletions cut 3 bases from V and 0 bases from J, with 0 bases between. The CDR3 coding sequence is TGTGCCAGCAGTTTTAGCAATCAGCCCCAGCATTTT. Residues: CASSFSNQPQHF.

Judged by abundance, this clone is medium-sized. V gene TRBV28 combines with J gene TRBJ2-7, with D possibly being TRBD2 (5 bases). CDR1 and CDR2 (germline): MDHEN, SYDVKM. There are 17 residues in the CDR3. V lost 0 bases to trimming and J lost 7 bases, with 22 bases between them. The chain's CDR3 is CASSLWGRVGSGYEQYF. CDR3 nucleotide sequence: TGTGCCAGCAGTTTATGGGGAAGAGTGGGTTCGGGATATGAGCAGTACTTC.

This clone was observed many times. V usage is TRBV5-1 and J usage is TRBJ2-1; unclear D gene. Trimming took off 4 bases at V and 5 bases at J, with 4 bases between the two ends. CDR3 size: 11 residues. Germline values: CDR1 SGHRS, CDR2 YFSETQ. This CDR3 is CASSQNNEQFF. The DNA for the CDR3 is TGCGCCAGCAGCCAGAACAATGAGCAGTTCTTC.

This clone was recorded many times. The genes are TRBV10-2 and TRBJ2-5; 10 bases fit TRBD1. Germline values: CDR1 WSHSY, CDR2 SAAADI. This CDR3 is built from 15 residues. Trimming at V came to 0 bases and at J to 5 bases, leaving 3 bases not matched to a gene. CDR3 loop: CASSESDRGGETQYF. In DNA form, the CDR3 reads TGCGCCAGCAGTGAGTCGGACAGGGGGGGTGAGACCCAGTACTTC.

This clone was detected many times. This chain links TRBV6-5 with TRBJ1-5; possible D gene TRBD1, 5 bases. The CDR3 covers 17 residues. Trimming removed 0 bases from V and 3 bases from J, with 15 bases in between. Germline CDR1 is MNHEY and CDR2 is SVGAGI. CDR3 DNA sequence: TGTGCCAGCAGTTACTCTGCGGGGGTGGCCTCCAATCAGCCCCAGCATTTT. Its protein is CASSYSAGVASNQPQHF.

This clone was recorded many times. V is TRBV28 and J is TRBJ2-5; 9 nucleotides align to TRBD2. This CDR3 spans 15 amino acids. Germline V gene data show CDR1 as MDHEN and CDR2 as SYDVKM. Germline trimming cut 6 bases from V and 4 bases from J; bases unmatched to any gene: 9. This CDR3 is CASSPLAGVRETQYF. The CDR3 DNA is TGTGCCAGCAGCCCTTTAGCGGGAGTGCGAGAGACCCAGTACTTC.

As concerns this clone: The junction departs from germline at one end; a sequencing error may be responsible. The chain couples TRBV2 to TRBJ2-2; D possibly corresponds to TRBD2 (5 bases). CDR1 and CDR2 from the germline V gene are SNHLY and FYNNEI. The CDR3 length is 14 residues. CDR3 nucleotide sequence: TGTGCCAGCAGTGATGAACTATCCGGTGGGGAGCTGCTTTTT. Translating it yields CASSDELSGGELLF.

This clone has a handful of counts. J is TRBJ1-2 and V is TRBV28; D might be TRBD1 (5 bases). This CDR3 has 15 amino acids. CDR1 and CDR2 from the germline V gene are MDHEN and SYDVKM. The V end was cut by 5 bases, the J end by 6 bases, with 19 bases between. This CDR3 is CASSEPTANCDGYTF. The CDR3, as DNA: TGTGCCAGCAGTGAACCGACAGCCAACTGTGATGGCTACACCTTC.

This clone has a handful of counts. The chain is built from TRBV6-1 and TRBJ1-1; D call uncertain. Between the trimmed V and J ends, which lost 6 bases and 5 bases, there was a span of 13 bases. Germline values: CDR1 MNHNS, CDR2 SASEGT. CDR3 length: 13 amino acids. The CDR3 reads CASSRMPMTEAFF. The CDR3 bases are TGTGCCAGCAGCCGAATGCCTATGACTGAAGCTTTCTTT.

V is TRBV28 and J is TRBJ2-1; D perhaps matches TRBD2 (6 bases). V gave up 6 bases and J gave up 0 bases, with 9 bases separating them. Germline values: CDR1 MDHEN, CDR2 SYDVKM. This CDR3 spans 14 amino acids. In DNA, the CDR3 is TGTGCCAGCAGGGACTACTCCTCCTACAATGAGCAGTTCTTC. This encodes CASRDYSSYNEQFF.

The gene calls are TRBV11-2 and TRBJ2-1; 7 nucleotides agree with TRBD2. This CDR3 is built from 17 residues. Looked up from germline, CDR1 is SGHAT and CDR2 is FQNNGV. The J segment lost 2 bases and the V segment lost 8 bases, leaving 15 bases of the junction unmatched. CDR3 region: CASEGFRGGSTYNEQFF. CDR3 in DNA: TGTGCCAGCGAGGGTTTTCGAGGCGGGAGTACCTACAATGAGCAGTTCTTC. The full variable domain, rest sourced from reference TRBV11-2 and TRBJ2-1, is EAGVAQSPRYKIIEKRQSVAFWCNPISGHATLYWYQQILGQGPKLLIQFQNNGVVDDSQLPKDRFSAERLKGVDSTLKIQPAKLEDSAVYLCASEGFRGGSTYNEQFFGPGTRLTVL.

This clone was detected ten times or more. This sample includes further DNA sequences coding for the same CDR3. V is TRBV20-1 and J is TRBJ2-7; possible D gene TRBD2, 6 bases. This CDR3 region has 12 residues. Germline CDR1 DFQATT, CDR2 SNEGSKA (reference sequence). Trimming pared 3 bases from V and 6 bases from J, leaving 12 bases between. In nucleotides, the CDR3 is TGCAGTGCTAGCGGGAGTGGCGGCGAGCAGTACTTC. Translation: CSASGSGGEQYF.